The sequence of this TCR beta chain was determined in a study of blood T cell repertoires in COVID-19. CDR1 GTSNPN and CDR2 SVGIG come from the germline V gene (reference sequence). The CDR3 runs 14 residues. V lost 2 bases to trimming and J lost 3 bases; unmatched junction nucleotides: 5. The data were produced by immunoSEQ multiplex PCR, yet TCRdb's version contains in-frame clones alone and is incomplete. In the table there are roughly 140,000 clones, almost 90% of which are singletons. The sequence came from a human donor in a cohort sampled during active COVID-19. The V call is TRBV30, the J call TRBJ1-1; 8 bases match TRBD1. Sequenced: peripheral blood. This CDR3 reads CAWSPQGAYTEAFF. The CDR3 bases are TGTGCCTGGAGTCCCCAGGGGGCGTACACTGAAGCTTTCTTT.